The text below deals with one T cell receptor beta chain. TCRdb's table, derived via immunoSEQ multiplex PCR, lists solely in-frame clones and lacks some. Of around 92,000 clones listed, about 88% were seen once; the top ten hold roughly 5.4%. This specimen comes from a study of blood T cell repertoires in COVID-19. The V gene's germline CDR1 is SGHAT and CDR2 FQNNGV. V was pared by 4 bases and J by 7 bases, with 3 bases of the junction left unmatched. The length of the CDR3 is 14 residues. The receptor's source is a woman of 80 years or more with active COVID-19. The rearrangement links TRBV11-2 to TRBJ1-5; the match to TRBD1 covers 11 bases. Sequencing was carried out using peripheral blood. As DNA, the CDR3 is TGTGCCAGCAGCTCCGGGACAGGGGGACAGCCCCAGCATTTT. This translates into CASSSGTGGQPQHF.